The 21 T cell receptor beta chains in this list originate from one sample, sequenced in a study of blood T cell repertoires in COVID-19. The table came from immunoSEQ multiplex PCR; TCRdb's copy has only in-frame clones and leaves some out. The repertoire holds 150,000 to 200,000 clones, with approximately 80% as singletons. The sample was peripheral blood. Every receptor here comes from a human donor in a cohort sampled during active COVID-19.

J is TRBJ2-7 and V is TRBV5-1; D may be TRBD1 (6 bases). CDR3 length equals 14 residues. The V gene lost 2 bases and the J gene lost 7 bases, with 16 bases spanning the gap. CDR1 SGHRS and CDR2 YFSETQ come from the germline V gene. The CDR3 is CASSLFTGLSEQYF. The CDR3 DNA is TGCGCCAGCAGCTTATTTACAGGGTTGTCTGAGCAGTACTTC.

This sequence joins TRBV6-6 and TRBJ2-1, with 10 bases aligning to TRBD2. The CDR3 extends over 16 amino acids. Germline V gene lookup returns CDR1 MNHNY and CDR2 SVGAGI (reference sequence). Trimming removed 0 bases from V and 6 bases from J; junction bases left unmatched: 5. CDR3 sequence (DNA): TGTGCCAGCAGTTACTCAGCAGCGGGAGGGTCCAATGAGCAGTTCTTC. This encodes CASSYSAAGGSNEQFF.

A single count supports this clone. The V gene is TRBV7-2, the J gene TRBJ2-1; no firm D call. The CDR3 consists of 14 residues. Germline values: CDR1 SGHTA, CDR2 FQGNSA. V dropped 2 bases and J dropped 4 bases, with 9 bases sitting between them. CDR3 in amino acids: CASSLSGRYNEQFF. The CDR3 coding sequence is TGTGCCAGCAGCTTATCGGGTCGTTACAATGAGCAGTTCTTC.

This sequence joins TRBV10-3 and TRBJ1-2; 12 bases are shared with TRBD1. Trimming at V came to 6 bases and at J to 7 bases, leaving 6 bases not matched to a gene. The CDR3 runs 14 residues. The germline gives CDR1 ENHRY, CDR2 SYGVKD. For the CDR3, the DNA is TGTGCCATCAGCCCCGGGACAGGGGGCAGTGGCTACACCTTC. The encoded protein is CAISPGTGGSGYTF.

The gene calls are TRBV29-1 and TRBJ2-2; a possible D gene is TRBD1 (6 bases). The germline gives CDR1 SQVTM, CDR2 ANQGSEA. This CDR3 has 14 residues. Trimming shortened V by 7 bases and J by 1 base, and 13 bases separated the two germline ends. For the CDR3, the DNA is TGCAGCGCATCAACAGGGATGAACACCGGGGAGCTGTTTTTT. It encodes CSASTGMNTGELFF.

The chain uses TRBV27 and TRBJ1-1, with D perhaps matching TRBD1 (6 bases). The CDR3 contains 13 residues. Trimming removed 3 bases at V and 6 bases at J, with 11 bases between. The germline V gene encodes CDR1 MNHEY and CDR2 SMNVEV (reference sequence). The CDR3 nucleotides are TGTGCCAGCAGTTTCAGGGGTGGGCCTGAAGCTTTCTTT. The encoded protein is CASSFRGGPEAFF.

There are a few counts of this clone. The V gene is TRBV18, the J gene TRBJ2-4; TRBD1 aligns across 7 bases. CDR1 is KGHSH and CDR2 is LQKENI in the germline V gene. The CDR3 spans 17 residues. V shed 0 bases and J 0 bases; nucleotides not matched to a gene: 5. CDR3 DNA: TGTGCCAGCTCACCACCCTGGACAGGAAGAGCCAAAAACATTCAGTACTTC. Residues: CASSPPWTGRAKNIQYF.

The chain recombines TRBV3-1 (or the pseudogene TRBV3-2) with TRBJ1-6, with a weak D call TRBD1 (5 bases). From germline, CDR1 is LGHDT and CDR2 YNNKEL (reference sequence). V lost 1 base, J lost 7 bases, and 14 bases lay in between. The CDR3 totals 16 residues. The CDR3 loop is CASSQVSGVGNSPLHF. The CDR3 coding sequence is TGTGCCAGCAGCCAAGTTTCGGGGGTAGGGAATTCACCCCTCCACTTT.

The chain combines TRBV27 with TRBJ1-3, with a weak D call TRBD1 (5 bases). Trimming shortened V by 2 bases and J by 2 bases, and 10 bases separated the two germline ends. The CDR3 spans 15 residues. Germline CDR1 is MNHEY and CDR2 is SMNVEV (reference sequence). The CDR3 region is CASSLQGYAGNTIYF. The CDR3 DNA reads TGTGCCAGCAGTTTACAGGGATATGCTGGAAACACCATATATTTT.

The chain carries TRBV27 and TRBJ1-6; 8 bases are a match to TRBD1. This CDR3 comprises 14 residues. Looked up from germline, CDR1 is MNHEY and CDR2 is SMNVEV (reference sequence). Germline trimming cut 4 bases from V and 10 bases from J; bases unmatched to any gene: 6. DNA for the CDR3: TGTGCCAGCAGTTCGACAGGGGCGGGGTCACCCCTCCACTTT. Translation: CASSSTGAGSPLHF.

The rearrangement uses TRBV9 and TRBJ2-5; 8 nucleotides align to TRBD2. V shed 0 bases and J 1 base; nucleotides not matched to a gene: 5. This CDR3 has 16 amino acids. In germline, CDR1 is SGDLS, CDR2 YYNGEE. DNA of the CDR3: TGTGCCAGCAGCGTAGGGGGTAGCGGGGCCCAAGAGACCCAGTACTTC. This translates into CASSVGGSGAQETQYF. The full variable domain, rest sourced from reference TRBV9 and TRBJ2-5, is DSGVTQTPKHLITATGQRVTLRCSPRSGDLSVYWYQQSLDQGLQFLIQYYNGEERAKGNILERFSAQQFPDLHSELNLSSLELGDSALYFCASSVGGSGAQETQYFGPGTRLLVL.

This CDR3 reads CASSPTSGGSADTQYF. The DNA for the CDR3 is TGTGCCAGCAGCCCCACTAGCGGGGGGTCTGCAGATACGCAGTATTTT. The J gene is TRBJ2-3, the V gene TRBV7-8; 12 positions match TRBD2. The CDR3 totals 16 residues. Per the germline V gene, CDR1 is SGHVS and CDR2 is FQNEAQ. Trimming cost V 5 bases and J 4 bases; bases outside gene matches: 7.

The chain links TRBV24-1 to TRBJ1-5, with TRBD1 matching 7 bases. Germline lookup yields CDR1 KGHDR and CDR2 SFDVKD. The CDR3 is 14 residues long. V was pared by 2 bases and J by 6 bases, with 3 bases of the junction left unmatched. CDR3 nucleotide sequence: TGTGCCACCAGTGATTCAGGGGGAGGTCAGCCCCAGCATTTT. Amino acid sequence: CATSDSGGGQPQHF.

The CDR3 DNA reads as TGTGCCACCAGCAGAGCCGGTGGCAGGGGGCTCGAAAAACTGTTTTTT. It codes for CATSRAGGRGLEKLFF. The chain recombines TRBV15 with TRBJ1-4; 8 nucleotides align to TRBD1. CDR1 LNHNV and CDR2 YYDKDF come from the germline V gene (reference sequence). The length of the CDR3 is 16 residues. V shed 1 base and J 8 bases; nucleotides not matched to a gene: 9.

CDR3 protein: CASSIGVERKDYEQYF. Written as DNA, the CDR3 is TGTGCCAGTAGTATAGGAGTCGAGAGGAAGGACTACGAGCAGTACTTC. The rearrangement joins TRBV19 to TRBJ2-7; no clear D. The CDR3 loop spans 16 amino acids. V shed 1 base and J shed 3 bases, with 16 bases lying between them. Germline CDR1 and CDR2: LNHDA and SQIVND (reference sequence). The variable domain in full, with the rest retrieved from reference TRBV19 and TRBJ2-7, is DGGITQSPKYLFRKEGQNVTLSCEQNLNHDAMYWYRQDPGQGLRLIYYSQIVNDFQKGDIAEGYSVSREKKESFPLTVTSAQKNPTAFYLCASSIGVERKDYEQYFGPGTRLTVT.

The sample holds one count of this clone. This chain uses TRBV7-9 with TRBJ2-7, with TRBD2 identical over 12 bases. V lost 2 bases and J lost 7; bases outside the gene matches: 12. CDR3 length equals 17 residues. Germline CDR1 and CDR2: SEHNR and FQNEAQ (reference sequence). The CDR3 loop is CASSLHSLAGGPREQYF. Here the CDR3 DNA reads TGTGCCAGCAGCTTACATAGCCTAGCGGGGGGGCCTAGAGAGCAGTACTTC.

This chain joins TRBV29-1 and TRBJ2-7, with D possibly being TRBD1 (5 bases). Between the trimmed V and J ends, which lost 3 bases and 6 bases, there was a span of 12 bases. Germline V gene lookup returns CDR1 SQVTM and CDR2 ANQGSEA. The CDR3 sequence is 12 residues long. CDR3 sequence (DNA): TGCAGCGTTGAGGGTCAGGGTTCCGAGCAGTACTTC. This sequence encodes CSVEGQGSEQYF.

This clone was seen only a few times. The J gene is TRBJ2-7, the V gene TRBV11-2, with TRBD1 matching 8 bases. The germline gives CDR1 SGHAT, CDR2 FQNNGV. With 1 base clipped from V and 1 base from J, the junction kept 6 bases outside the gene matches. This CDR3 contains 16 residues. CDR3 residues: CASSLGRTGLSYEQYF. The CDR3 DNA sequence: TGTGCCAGCAGCTTAGGTCGGACAGGGCTATCCTACGAGCAGTACTTC.

The chain carries TRBV7-3 and TRBJ2-7; D may be TRBD1 (6 bases). Germline V gene data show CDR1 as SGHTA and CDR2 as FQGTGA. CDR3 length: 13 residues. V was cut by 1 base and J by 3 bases, with 7 bases left in between. The CDR3 DNA follows: TGTGCCAGCAGCTTAAACAGGGACTACGAGCAGTACTTC. It encodes CASSLNRDYEQYF. The full variable domain, its missing parts supplied by reference TRBV7-3 and TRBJ2-7, is GAGVSQTPSNKVTEKGKYVELRCDPISGHTALYWYRQSLGQGPEFLIYFQGTGAADDSGLPNDRFFAVRPEGSVSTLKIQRTERGDSAVYLCASSLNRDYEQYFGPGTRLTVT.

The CDR3 bases are TGTGCCAGCAGCTTGGTTCCAGGGGGGAACACCGGGGAGCTGTTTTTT. This encodes CASSLVPGGNTGELFF. V gene TRBV5-4 combines with J gene TRBJ2-2; 7 bases line up with TRBD1. The ends lost 0 bases at V and 1 base at J; junction bases unmatched: 3. CDR3 length equals 16 residues. Germline loops: CDR1 SGHNT, CDR2 YYREEE (reference sequence).

The chain has TRBV6-1 and TRBJ1-2, with 8 bases matching TRBD1. Germline CDR1 and CDR2: MNHNS and SASEGT. CDR3 length: 16 amino acids. The V and J ends lost 0 bases and 8 bases, in that order; junction bases with no gene match: 11. The CDR3 protein is CASSEASLGTGGGYTF. The CDR3, as DNA: TGTGCCAGCAGTGAAGCCTCCTTAGGGACAGGTGGCGGCTACACCTTC.